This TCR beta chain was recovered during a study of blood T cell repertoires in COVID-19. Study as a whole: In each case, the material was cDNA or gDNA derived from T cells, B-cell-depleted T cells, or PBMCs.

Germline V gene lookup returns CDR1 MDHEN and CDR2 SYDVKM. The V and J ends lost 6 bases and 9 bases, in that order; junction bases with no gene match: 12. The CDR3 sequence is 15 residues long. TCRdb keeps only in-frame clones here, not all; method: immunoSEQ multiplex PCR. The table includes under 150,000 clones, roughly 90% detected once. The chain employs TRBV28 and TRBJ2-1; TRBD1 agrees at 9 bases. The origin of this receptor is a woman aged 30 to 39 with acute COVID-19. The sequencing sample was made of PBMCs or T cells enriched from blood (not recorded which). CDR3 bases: TGTGCCAGCAGCACTGGGGACAGGGTTTCTAGTGAGCAGTTCTTC. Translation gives CASSTGDRVSSEQFF. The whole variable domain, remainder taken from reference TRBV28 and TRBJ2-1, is DVKVTQSSRYLVKRTGEKVFLECVQDMDHENMFWYRQDPGLGLRLIYFSYDVKMKEKGDIPEGYSVSREKKERFSLILESASTNQTSMYLCASSTGDRVSSEQFFGPGTRLTVL.